A single sample is the source of the 31 T cell receptor beta chains below, sequenced in a study of T cells in Graves' hyperthyroidism and ophthalmopathy. RNA transcripts served as the template for amplifying TCR beta CDR3 regions. The TCR CDR3 was amplified in a first-round RT-PCR using the HTBI primer set. TCRdb reprocessed the multiplex PCR reads with MiXCR, giving one entry per CDR3 protein. In the table there are 650,000 to 750,000 distinct CDR3 sequences, 12% to 15% of which are singletons. The sample taken for sequencing was blood. These receptors were collected from a woman in her late teens or twenties with Graves' hyperthyroidism.

The chain joins TRBV6-1 to TRBJ2-3; TRBD2 agrees at 15 bases. This CDR3 is 17 amino acids long. With V trimmed by 6 bases and J by 6 bases, 10 bases remained unmatched. The germline gives CDR1 MNHNS, CDR2 SASEGT. DNA for the CDR3: TGTGCCAGCAGCTCCGGGAGGACTAGCGGGAGGGGTGATACGCAGTATTTT. It yields the protein CASSSGRTSGRGDTQYF.

The genes are TRBV30 and TRBJ2-7, with D possibly matching TRBD1 (6 bases). CDR1 and CDR2 from the germline V gene are GTSNPN and SVGIG (reference sequence). Trimming took 3 bases from V and 0 from J, leaving 9 bases between them. The CDR3 totals 13 residues. CDR3 residues: CAWRGGSSYEQYF. Written as DNA, the CDR3 is TGTGCCTGGAGAGGGGGAAGCTCCTACGAGCAGTACTTC.

This clonotype was observed at least ten times. V is TRBV12-3 or TRBV12-4 and J is TRBJ2-5; D is undetermined. The CDR3 sequence is 13 residues long. The V gene lost 3 bases and the J gene lost 1 base, with 6 bases spanning the gap. CDR3 residues: CASSFGSQETQYF. The CDR3 nucleotides read TGTGCCAGCAGTTTCGGGTCCCAAGAGACCCAGTACTTC.

In this sample, this clonotype turned up many times. The J gene is TRBJ2-7, the V gene TRBV12-3 or TRBV12-4, with a tentative D call TRBD1 (6 bases). The CDR3 spans 14 residues. Trimming left V 5 bases short and J 0 bases short, with 11 bases between. The CDR3 nucleotides read TGTGCCAGCAGTCCAGGGGACAACTCCTACGAGCAGTACTTC. It specifies CASSPGDNSYEQYF.

This clonotype was counted between two and nine times. The chain recombines TRBV6-2 or TRBV6-3 with TRBJ2-7; the D gene is possibly TRBD1 (5 bases). Trimming left V 6 bases short and J 3 bases short, with 18 bases between. The CDR3 extends over 15 amino acids. From germline, CDR1 is MNHEY and CDR2 SVGEGT. CDR3 sequence reads: CASSLEGVGLYEQYF. In DNA form, the CDR3 reads TGTGCCAGCAGCCTTGAAGGGGTCGGTCTCTACGAGCAGTACTTC.

There are many counts of this clonotype. The rearrangement uses TRBV7-3 and TRBJ2-1; the D gene is possibly TRBD2 (5 bases). This CDR3 has 15 residues. V shed 4 bases and J shed 0 bases, with 10 bases lying between them. Germline V gives CDR1 SGHTA, CDR2 FQGTGA. CDR3 bases: TGTGCCAGCAGCTACAGCGGAGGCTCCTACAATGAGCAGTTCTTC. Its protein is CASSYSGGSYNEQFF. The full variable domain, with the rest looked up from reference TRBV7-3 and TRBJ2-1, is GAGVSQTPSNKVTEKGKYVELRCDPISGHTALYWYRQSLGQGPEFLIYFQGTGAADDSGLPNDRFFAVRPEGSVSTLKIQRTERGDSAVYLCASSYSGGSYNEQFFGPGTRLTVL.

The chain is built from TRBV19 and TRBJ2-1; 8 positions match TRBD2. This CDR3 comprises 18 residues. Germline trimming cut 4 bases from V and 7 bases from J; bases unmatched to any gene: 18. Germline V CDR1 and CDR2: LNHDA, SQIVND (reference sequence). The CDR3 DNA reads as TGTGCCAGTAGTAAGGGGTGGGTTGGCCTAGCGGGTGGTAATGAGCAGTTCTTC. This sequence encodes CASSKGWVGLAGGNEQFF.

V is TRBV7-9 and J is TRBJ2-7; D might be TRBD1 (5 bases). CDR3 length equals 14 residues. Trimming left V 6 bases short and J 1 base short, with 13 bases between. CDR1 and CDR2 (germline): SEHNR, FQNEAQ (reference sequence). The CDR3 reads CASSFGARSYEQYF. The CDR3 DNA reads as TGTGCCAGCAGTTTTGGGGCTAGGTCCTACGAGCAGTACTTC. The entire variable domain, with the rest obtained from reference TRBV7-9 and TRBJ2-7, is as follows: DTGVSQNPRHKITKRGQNVTFRCDPISEHNRLYWYRQTLGQGPEFLTYFQNEAQLEKSRLLSDRFSAERPKGSFSTLEIQRTEQGDSAMYLCASSFGARSYEQYFGPGTRLTVT.

This clonotype was picked up one time. The gene calls are TRBV29-1 and TRBJ2-5, with TRBD1 matching over 10 bases. CDR1 is SQVTM, CDR2 ANQGSEA, per germline. The CDR3 spans 13 residues. V trimming: 6 bases; J trimming: 6 bases; junction bases outside the gene matches: 7. Here the CDR3 reads CSVPTGGAKTQYF. CDR3 bases: TGCAGCGTACCGACAGGGGGCGCGAAGACCCAGTACTTC.

This clonotype has more than one count but fewer than ten. The chain has TRBV20-1 and TRBJ2-7; D not resolved. Germline lookup yields CDR1 DFQATT and CDR2 SNEGSKA (reference sequence). The CDR3 extends over 14 amino acids. The V end lost 0 bases, the J end lost 8 bases, and 17 bases lay between the germline ends. The CDR3 is CSARDLARPAKQYF. CDR3 coding DNA: TGCAGTGCTAGAGATTTAGCTCGGCCGGCGAAGCAGTACTTC.

This clonotype was found a few times. V usage is TRBV9 and J usage is TRBJ1-3; D unclear. Between the trimmed V and J ends, which lost 3 bases and 0 bases, there was a span of 10 bases. The CDR3 contains 15 residues. Germline V gene data show CDR1 as SGDLS and CDR2 as YYNGEE. CDR3 nucleotide sequence: TGTGCCAGCAGCGCCGAGGGCAACTCTGGAAACACCATATATTTT. Protein product: CASSAEGNSGNTIYF. The whole variable domain, remainder taken from reference TRBV9 and TRBJ1-3, is DSGVTQTPKHLITATGQRVTLRCSPRSGDLSVYWYQQSLDQGLQFLIQYYNGEERAKGNILERFSAQQFPDLHSELNLSSLELGDSALYFCASSAEGNSGNTIYFGEGSWLTVV.

In its sample, this clonotype was seen many times. The chain employs TRBV30 and TRBJ2-1; no firm D call. Trimming took 1 base from V and 6 from J, leaving 10 bases between them. The CDR3 contains 13 residues. Germline V gene lookup returns CDR1 GTSNPN and CDR2 SVGIG (reference sequence). As DNA, the CDR3 is TGTGCCTGGAGTGCCCCCGCCAGCAATGAGCAGTTCTTC. It is translated as CAWSAPASNEQFF.

This clonotype was picked up many times. V gene TRBV11-2 combines with J gene TRBJ2-1; the D gene could be TRBD1 or TRBD2 (6 bases each). The length of the CDR3 is 15 residues. V was cut by 5 bases and J by 1 base, with 12 bases left in between. Germline V gene sequence: CDR1 SGHAT, CDR2 FQNNGV. CDR3 sequence reads: CASSTGLASYNEQFF. The CDR3 DNA sequence: TGTGCCAGCAGCACAGGGCTAGCGTCCTACAATGAGCAGTTCTTC.

The chain has TRBV28 and TRBJ2-1, with D uncertain. The CDR3 length is 18 residues. Trimming removed 6 bases from V and 3 bases from J, with 24 bases in between. The germline V gene has CDR1 MDHEN and CDR2 SYDVKM. Here the CDR3 reads CASSFPREAIHFYNEQFF. CDR3 DNA sequence: TGTGCCAGCAGCTTCCCCCGCGAGGCGATCCACTTCTACAATGAGCAGTTCTTC.

At least ten counts were recorded for this clonotype. The chain employs TRBV30 and TRBJ1-5; no firm D call. In germline, CDR1 is GTSNPN, CDR2 SVGIG (reference sequence). Trimming stripped 4 bases from V and 4 bases from J, with 8 bases between. There are 12 residues in the CDR3. CDR3 nucleotides: TGTGCCTGGAAGACGGGGAATCAGCCCCAGCATTTT. This gives the protein CAWKTGNQPQHF.

This clonotype appeared a few times. This chain uses TRBV19 with TRBJ1-5; TRBD1 is a possible D gene (5 bases). The CDR3 spans 16 residues. Germline V CDR1 and CDR2: LNHDA, SQIVND (reference sequence). V was shortened by 3 bases and J by 4 bases, with 16 bases between the two germline ends. The DNA of the CDR3 is TGTGCCAGTAGTATCTTGACCGGGACTCGTAATCAGCCCCAGCATTTT. This translates into CASSILTGTRNQPQHF.

This clonotype has only one observation. The CDR3 here is CAWSIRTLYEQYF. In DNA form, the CDR3 reads TGTGCCTGGAGTATCCGGACCCTCTACGAGCAGTACTTC. The chain links TRBV30 to TRBJ2-7; D is ambiguous. CDR1 GTSNPN and CDR2 SVGIG come from the germline V gene (reference sequence). The CDR3 sequence is 13 residues long. Trimming stripped 2 bases from V and 3 bases from J, with 11 bases between.

This clonotype occurred many times. The chain links TRBV2 to TRBJ2-7, with D possibly being TRBD1 (7 bases). The CDR3 runs to 14 residues. Germline CDR1 reads SNHLY; CDR2 reads FYNNEI. Trimming shortened V by 6 bases and J by 2 bases, and 14 bases separated the two germline ends. The CDR3 DNA follows: TGTGCCAGCAGGCGCGGGACAGCAACCTACGAGCAGTACTTC. As protein: CASRRGTATYEQYF.

The V and J genes are TRBV19 and TRBJ1-1, with D unclear. CDR3 length: 14 residues. With 4 bases removed from V and 8 bases from J, the gap between germline ends came to 17 bases. The germline CDR1 and CDR2 sequences are LNHDA and SQIVND (reference sequence). In DNA, the CDR3 is TGTGCCAGTAGTAGTAGCTCCTTGTTTGAGGAAGCTTTCTTT. As protein: CASSSSSLFEEAFF.

A few counts support this clonotype. The chain is built from TRBV4-3 and TRBJ2-2, with D tentatively TRBD2 (6 bases). Germline assignment: CDR1 LGHNA and CDR2 YSLEER. V lost 0 bases and J lost 6, with 11 bases in between. The CDR3 covers 15 residues. The CDR3 reads CASSQDLGRSGELFF. The CDR3 bases are TGCGCCAGCAGCCAAGATCTGGGGAGGTCCGGGGAGCTGTTTTTT.

This clonotype was seen a few times. The V call is TRBV12-3 or TRBV12-4, the J call TRBJ1-6, with 7 bases that match TRBD1. There are 15 residues in the CDR3. With V trimmed by 4 bases and J by 12 bases, 12 bases remained unmatched. DNA for the CDR3: TGTGCCAGCAGTTGGGGGACAGAGGGGACCATACCCCTCCACTTT. This codes for CASSWGTEGTIPLHF.

This clonotype was seen repeatedly, ten times or more. The chain couples TRBV18 to TRBJ1-6; D is undetermined. Germline V CDR1 and CDR2: KGHSH, LQKENI. The CDR3 loop spans 12 amino acids. V was clipped by 3 bases and J by 6 bases, with 3 bases between them. The DNA of the CDR3 is TGTGCCAGCTCACCTTCTAATTCACCCCTCCACTTT. It specifies CASSPSNSPLHF.

The rearrangement joins TRBV7-9 to TRBJ2-7; D possibly uses TRBD1 or TRBD2 (5 bases each). The germline CDR1 and CDR2 sequences are SEHNR and FQNEAQ (reference sequence). This CDR3 region has 16 residues. Between the trimmed V and J ends, which lost 0 bases and 4 bases, there was a span of 16 bases. The CDR3 protein is CASSLAEGPSRYEQYF. In nucleotides, the CDR3 is TGTGCCAGCAGCTTAGCCGAGGGGCCGTCGAGATACGAGCAGTACTTC.

This clonotype was seen at least ten times. The chain employs TRBV7-2 and TRBJ2-1; TRBD1 might be the D (5 bases). Trimming cost V 8 bases and J 9 bases, with 23 bases left between them. This CDR3 has 15 amino acids. CDR1 and CDR2 (germline): SGHTA, FQGNSA. The CDR3 sequence: CASGAWTPLLVEQFF. The CDR3 coding sequence is TGTGCCAGCGGAGCGTGGACACCCCTACTTGTTGAGCAGTTCTTC.

CDR3 region: CASSLGTENSPLHF. CDR3 in DNA: TGCGCCAGCAGCCTGGGGACCGAGAATTCACCCCTCCACTTT. V is TRBV4-3 and J is TRBJ1-6; the D gene is possibly TRBD1 (5 bases). Germline CDR1 is LGHNA and CDR2 is YSLEER. Trimming left V 4 bases short and J 7 bases short, with 11 bases between. There are 14 residues in the CDR3.

This clonotype was seen ten or more times. One junction end does not reproduce the germline sequence, and a read error may be involved. The chain recombines TRBV20-1 with TRBJ2-1, with D perhaps matching TRBD1 (5 bases). CDR3 size: 11 residues. From germline, CDR1 is DFQATT and CDR2 SNEGSKA (reference sequence). CDR3 sequence (DNA): TGTTTTGGGGCCAACAACAATGAGCAGTTCTTC. Its protein product is CFGANNNEQFF.

This clonotype has ten or more counts. The chain uses TRBV7-2 and TRBJ2-3, with 9 positions matching TRBD2. CDR1 SGHTA and CDR2 FQGNSA come from the germline V gene. With V trimmed by 5 bases and J by 5 bases, 5 bases remained unmatched. The length of the CDR3 is 14 residues. CDR3 sequence: CASSRQAGGDTQYF. The CDR3 DNA is TGTGCCAGCAGCCGACAAGCGGGAGGAGATACGCAGTATTTT.

This clonotype was picked up a small number of times. The chain has TRBV10-3 and TRBJ2-2, with unresolved D. The CDR3 has 14 amino acids. Trimming left V 3 bases short and J 1 base short, with 6 bases between. Germline V gene data show CDR1 as ENHRY and CDR2 as SYGVKD. The DNA of the CDR3 is TGTGCCATCAGTGACAGCTTGAACACCGGGGAGCTGTTTTTT. Translated: CAISDSLNTGELFF.

This clonotype was seen repeatedly, ten times or more. This chain joins TRBV9 and TRBJ2-7; no definite D call. The CDR3 is made up of 13 amino acids. Germline V lookup: CDR1 SGDLS, CDR2 YYNGEE. Trimming removed 0 bases at V and 3 bases at J, with 7 bases between. This CDR3 is CASSVGHSYEQYF. CDR3 in DNA: TGTGCCAGCAGCGTAGGACACAGCTACGAGCAGTACTTC. The complete variable domain, with remaining parts taken from reference TRBV9 and TRBJ2-7, reads DSGVTQTPKHLITATGQRVTLRCSPRSGDLSVYWYQQSLDQGLQFLIQYYNGEERAKGNILERFSAQQFPDLHSELNLSSLELGDSALYFCASSVGHSYEQYFGPGTRLTVT.

This clonotype was detected ten times or more. The chain couples TRBV12-3 or TRBV12-4 to TRBJ2-3, with a tentative D call TRBD2 (5 bases). The CDR3 is 15 amino acids. The ends were cut back, 7 bases at V and 4 bases at J, with 18 bases in the middle. Written as DNA, the CDR3 is TGTGCCAGCATGGCCCGGAGCCGGGGTCCAGATACGCAGTATTTT. It encodes CASMARSRGPDTQYF.

About this clonotype itself: This clone may be a read error of a much larger clone one base away. J is TRBJ1-2 and V is TRBV12-3 or TRBV12-4; TRBD1 is a possible D gene (5 bases). V lost 7 bases and J lost 4, with 19 bases in between. The CDR3 extends over 15 amino acids. CDR3 amino acids: CASNPRGVPSYGYTF. For the CDR3, the DNA is TGTGCCAGCAACCCACGGGGGGTTCCCTCCTATGGCTACACCTTC.